Listed below are T cell receptor beta chains from one sample, sequenced in a study of technical replicates of blood from several donors. Sequencing was performed with immunoSEQ multiplex PCR; in TCRdb, only in-frame clones are kept and a portion is missing. The data show 68,000 or so clones, 95% to 98% seen once. Sequenced sample: T cells isolated from PBMCs. All receptors come from a human donor in good health. Each CDR3 is given with its conserved first and last residue. A D gene is named only where the DNA matches it firmly. Clone size is stated in some rows and not others, as once, few, many or a class when expanded.

v_gene: TRBV27; d_gene: TRBD2; j_gene: TRBJ2-7; abundance: -; len: 14; CDR3aa: CASSLLGGAYEQYF; CDR3nt: TGTGCCAGCAGTCTATTGGGGGGGGCCTACGAGCAGTACTTC
v_gene: TRBV4-1; d_gene: TRBD1; j_gene: TRBJ2-3; abundance: -; len: 17; CDR3aa: CASSQTAKGGVSDTQYF; CDR3nt: TGCGCCAGCAGCCAGACCGCGAAAGGGGGCGTCTCAGATACGCAGTATTTT
v_gene: TRBV25-1; d_gene: -; j_gene: TRBJ1-2; abundance: -; len: 14; CDR3aa: CASRGGRDNYGYTF; CDR3nt: TGTGCCAGCAGGGGTGGCAGGGATAACTATGGCTACACCTTC
v_gene: TRBV7-2; d_gene: -; j_gene: TRBJ1-2; abundance: -; len: 14; CDR3aa: CASSFRGGAYGYTF; CDR3nt: TGTGCCAGCAGCTTCCGTGGGGGGGCCTATGGCTACACCTTC
v_gene: TRBV2; d_gene: TRBD1; j_gene: TRBJ2-7; abundance: -; len: 14; CDR3aa: CASTVDRGPYEQYF; CDR3nt: TGTGCCAGCACCGTCGACAGGGGACCCTACGAGCAGTACTTC
v_gene: TRBV5-6; d_gene: TRBD2; j_gene: TRBJ2-2; abundance: once; len: 17; CDR3aa: CASSLLAGVRNTGELFF; CDR3nt: TGTGCCAGCAGCTTACTAGCGGGAGTCAGAAACACCGGGGAGCTGTTTTTT
v_gene: TRBV15; d_gene: TRBD1; j_gene: TRBJ2-7; abundance: once; len: 13; CDR3aa: CATGRDRGEEQYF; CDR3nt: TGTGCCACCGGCCGGGACAGGGGCGAAGAGCAGTACTTC
v_gene: TRBV28; d_gene: TRBD1; j_gene: TRBJ1-1; abundance: -; len: 15; CDR3aa: CASSLYAGQGTEAFF; CDR3nt: TGTGCCAGCAGTTTATACGCGGGACAGGGCACTGAAGCTTTCTTT
v_gene: TRBV7-8; d_gene: TRBD1; j_gene: TRBJ2-5; abundance: -; len: 13; CDR3aa: CASSRDREETQYF; CDR3nt: TGTGCCAGCAGCAGGGACAGGGAAGAGACCCAGTACTTC
v_gene: TRBV7-3; d_gene: TRBD1; j_gene: TRBJ2-3; abundance: once; len: 13; CDR3aa: CASSLDRGDTQYF; CDR3nt: TGTGCCAGCAGCCTGGACAGGGGAGATACGCAGTATTTT
v_gene: TRBV6-5; d_gene: TRBD1; j_gene: TRBJ2-7; abundance: -; len: 16; CDR3aa: CASSYSMSGTGYEQYF; CDR3nt: TGTGCCAGCAGTTACTCGATGTCAGGGACAGGCTACGAGCAGTACTTC
v_gene: TRBV4-2; d_gene: -; j_gene: TRBJ2-5; abundance: -; len: 17; CDR3aa: CASSHEPETGRQETQYF; CDR3nt: TGTGCCAGCAGCCACGAACCCGAGACAGGGAGGCAAGAGACCCAGTACTTC
v_gene: TRBV6-6; d_gene: -; j_gene: TRBJ1-2; abundance: once; len: 13; CDR3aa: CASSWEGISGYTF; CDR3nt: TGTGCCAGCAGTTGGGAGGGGATAAGTGGCTACACCTTC
v_gene: TRBV5-1; d_gene: TRBD1; j_gene: TRBJ2-1; abundance: once; len: 16; CDR3aa: CASSLGQGISYNEQFF; CDR3nt: TGCGCCAGCAGCTTGGGACAGGGGATTTCCTACAATGAGCAGTTCTTC
v_gene: TRBV4-3; d_gene: -; j_gene: TRBJ2-5; abundance: -; len: 14; CDR3aa: CASSQVVRQETQYF; CDR3nt: TGCGCCAGCAGCCAAGTGGTCCGGCAAGAGACCCAGTACTTC
v_gene: TRBV5-1; d_gene: -; j_gene: TRBJ1-5; abundance: -; len: 15; CDR3aa: CASSPDRRRGQPQHF; CDR3nt: TGCGCCAGCAGCCCAGACAGGCGTAGGGGCCAGCCCCAGCATTTT
v_gene: TRBV15; d_gene: -; j_gene: TRBJ2-4; abundance: -; len: 14; CDR3aa: CATSGDLAKNIQYF; CDR3nt: TGTGCCACCAGCGGAGACCTAGCCAAAAACATTCAGTACTTC
v_gene: TRBV5-1; d_gene: TRBD2; j_gene: TRBJ2-7; abundance: -; len: 13; CDR3aa: CASSFLAGYEQYF; CDR3nt: TGCGCCAGCAGCTTCCTAGCGGGCTACGAGCAGTACTTC
v_gene: TRBV28; d_gene: -; j_gene: TRBJ2-4; abundance: once; len: 12; CDR3aa: CASSLTRNIQYF; CDR3nt: TGTGCCAGCAGTTTAACGAGGAACATTCAGTACTTC
v_gene: TRBV30; d_gene: -; j_gene: TRBJ1-2; abundance: -; len: 13; CDR3aa: CAWTFLEYYGYTF; CDR3nt: TGTGCCTGGACCTTCTTGGAGTACTATGGCTACACCTTC
v_gene: TRBV11-3; d_gene: -; j_gene: TRBJ2-3; abundance: -; len: 14; CDR3aa: CASSPRLDTDTQYF; CDR3nt: TGTGCCAGCAGCCCACGACTAGACACAGATACGCAGTATTTT
v_gene: TRBV7-8; d_gene: -; j_gene: TRBJ2-5; abundance: -; len: 14; CDR3aa: CASSPRAPGETQYF; CDR3nt: TGTGCCAGCAGCCCCCGAGCCCCAGGGGAGACCCAGTACTTC
v_gene: TRBV2; d_gene: -; j_gene: TRBJ2-7; abundance: -; len: 14; CDR3aa: CASSEAHESREQYF; CDR3nt: TGTGCCAGCAGTGAAGCGCACGAATCGCGCGAGCAGTACTTC
v_gene: TRBV5-1; d_gene: TRBD2; j_gene: TRBJ2-1; abundance: -; len: 15; CDR3aa: CASSLELAGDDEQFF; CDR3nt: TGCGCCAGCAGCTTGGAACTAGCGGGAGACGATGAGCAGTTCTTC
v_gene: TRBV9; d_gene: -; j_gene: TRBJ2-3; abundance: -; len: 16; CDR3aa: CASSAQGGYATDTQYF; CDR3nt: TGTGCCAGCAGCGCCCAGGGGGGTTACGCCACAGATACGCAGTATTTT
v_gene: TRBV9; d_gene: -; j_gene: TRBJ2-3; abundance: -; len: 16; CDR3aa: CASSVESFAYTDTQYF; CDR3nt: TGTGCCAGCAGCGTAGAGTCGTTCGCGTACACAGATACGCAGTATTTT
v_gene: TRBV5-1; d_gene: TRBD1; j_gene: TRBJ1-2; abundance: -; len: 16; CDR3aa: CASSLGQGSAVYGYTF; CDR3nt: TGCGCCAGCAGCTTGGGACAGGGCTCGGCGGTCTATGGCTACACCTTC
v_gene: TRBV21-1; d_gene: -; j_gene: TRBJ1-5; abundance: once; len: 16; CDR3aa: CASSKVGGKWEQPQHF; CDR3nt: TGTGCCAGCAGCAAAGTAGGAGGGAAGTGGGAACAGCCCCAGCATTTT
v_gene: TRBV25-1; d_gene: TRBD1; j_gene: TRBJ1-2; abundance: once; len: 15; CDR3aa: CASSEGAGGRYGYTF; CDR3nt: TGTGCCAGCAGTGAGGGTGCAGGGGGGAGGTATGGCTACACCTTC
v_gene: TRBV2; d_gene: TRBD1; j_gene: TRBJ1-5; abundance: -; len: 18; CDR3aa: CASSESWDSYYSNQPQHF; CDR3nt: TGTGCCAGCAGTGAGAGCTGGGACAGCTATTATAGCAATCAGCCCCAGCATTTT
v_gene: TRBV4-3; d_gene: TRBD1; j_gene: TRBJ2-7; abundance: -; len: 14; CDR3aa: CASSPGTGKYEQYF; CDR3nt: TGCGCCAGCAGCCCCGGGACAGGGAAATACGAGCAGTACTTC
v_gene: TRBV11-3; d_gene: TRBD2; j_gene: TRBJ2-2; abundance: -; len: 16; CDR3aa: CASRGSGRFGTGELFF; CDR3nt: TGTGCCAGCCGAGGGAGCGGGAGATTTGGGACCGGGGAGCTGTTTTTT